This record looks at one TCR beta chain sequence and its context. What it binds is unknown. These data are taken from a study of T cell repertoires in cytomegalovirus infection. Across the whole study: Indicated by public TCR beta signatures were CMV infection and matching HLA type. Points from the study as a whole: The study found HLA-C-restricted CMV-specific TCR beta clonotypes dominating the ex vivo response.

TCRdb redid the calling of the reads with MiXCR, one entry per CDR3 protein. The repertoire holds fewer than 850,000 distinct CDR3 sequences, with about 28% as singletons. The specimen was cultured CD8+ T cells from PBMCs, collected from culture after CMV antigen stimulation. The sequence was collected from a human donor in good health (CMV status not recorded). Some clones in this sample may be carry-over from other donors' samples.

CDR3 sequence: CASRAGTDNTEAFF. The CDR3 coding sequence is TGTGCCAGCAGGGCCGGGACAGATAACACTGAAGCTTTCTTT. The rearrangement uses TRBV12-3 or TRBV12-4 and TRBJ1-1; 7 bases are shared with TRBD1. This CDR3 contains 14 residues. The ends lost 6 bases at V and 2 bases at J; junction bases unmatched: 6.